A selection of T cell receptor beta chains follows, all from one sample in a study of low-dose radiotherapy and immunotherapy resistance in tumors. In TCRdb, the reads were re-called with MiXCR into one record per CDR3 protein. The sample lists 40,000 or so distinct CDR3 sequences; 25% to 30% were seen once. Sequenced material: PBMCs, taken after low-dose radiotherapy plus immunotherapy. These receptor sequences come from a male donor with prostate cancer. Each CDR3 is given with its conserved first and last residue. The D gene is left open where the match is weak. Clone size is shown for a subset of rows, as once, few, many or a class of expanded clone.

J gene,clone size,D gene,V gene,CDR3 protein,CDR3 DNA
TRBJ2-1,few,TRBD1,TRBV27,CASRSSGTGVNEQFF,TGTGCCAGCAGATCCTCCGGGACAGGGGTCAATGAGCAGTTCTTC
TRBJ2-6,.,.,TRBV6-1,CASSEGGANVPTF,TGTGCCAGCAGTGAAGGTGGGGCCAACGTCCCGACTTTC
TRBJ2-5,many,TRBD2,TRBV12-3/TRBV12-4,CASRALAGAKETQYF,TGTGCCAGCAGGGCCCTAGCGGGGGCGAAGGAGACCCAGTACTTC
TRBJ2-1,many,.,TRBV6-5,CASSYGQPPYNEQFF,TGTGCCAGCAGTTACGGCCAGCCCCCCTACAATGAGCAGTTCTTC
TRBJ1-5,many,.,TRBV20-1,CSAAKGLREQPQHF,TGCAGTGCAGCCAAGGGACTACGAGAACAGCCCCAGCATTTT
TRBJ2-1,many,TRBD1,TRBV3-1,CASSQSRDRGNEQFF,TGTGCCAGCAGCCAATCCCGGGACAGGGGAAATGAGCAGTTCTTC
TRBJ2-1,many,TRBD2,TRBV12-3/TRBV12-4,CASSFSSGSYNEQFF,TGTGCCAGCAGTTTCAGTAGCGGGAGCTACAATGAGCAGTTCTTC
TRBJ1-5,many,.,TRBV20-1,CSARETGTPKNQPQHF,TGCAGTGCTAGAGAAACCGGGACACCTAAAAATCAGCCCCAGCATTTT
TRBJ1-1,.,.,TRBV14,CASSHSWGGDTEAFF,TGTGCCAGCAGCCATTCGTGGGGTGGTGACACTGAAGCTTTCTTT
TRBJ1-4,.,.,TRBV5-4,CASSSGGEKLFF,TGTGCCAGCAGCTCCGGGGGTGAAAAACTGTTTTTT
TRBJ2-2,many,.,TRBV5-1,CASSSNRESRTGELFF,TGCGCCAGCAGCTCAAACAGGGAGTCTCGCACCGGGGAGCTGTTTTTT
TRBJ1-2,many,.,TRBV27,CASSLSAPSRSGYTF,TGTGCCAGCAGTTTATCAGCCCCCTCTAGGAGCGGCTACACCTTC
TRBJ2-7,many,TRBD1,TRBV5-1,CASSLEQGATYEQYF,TGCGCCAGCAGCTTGGAACAGGGGGCTACCTACGAGCAGTACTTC
TRBJ2-3,many,.,TRBV6-6,CASSYYAGTTDTQYF,TGTGCCAGCAGTTACTATGCGGGGACCACAGATACGCAGTATTTT
TRBJ1-1,.,.,TRBV3-1,CASSQQLTAGTEAFF,TGTGCCAGCAGCCAACAACTGACAGCGGGCACTGAAGCTTTCTTT
TRBJ1-2,many,.,TRBV20-1,CSPLGPEGYGYTF,TGCAGCCCGCTTGGTCCTGAGGGTTATGGCTACACCTTC
TRBJ2-1,medium-sized,TRBD2,TRBV3-1,CASSQILLASGREQFF,TGTGCCAGCAGTCAAATCCTATTAGCTAGCGGGAGGGAGCAGTTCTTC